This T cell receptor (beta chain) was found in a study of beta chain features in type 1 diabetes. Expressed TCRB transcripts were sequenced because the entire RNA isolate underwent reverse transcription. Assay used: immunoSEQ multiplex PCR; TCRdb lists only in-frame clones, some missing. The sample yields fewer than 350,000 clones, around a fifth seen once. There are 13 residues in the CDR3. The germline gives CDR1 SQVTM, CDR2 ANQGSEA. Trimming at V came to 1 base and at J to 5 bases, leaving 3 bases not matched to a gene. The clonotype comes from a woman aged 18-29 years in good health. The chain joins TRBV29-1 to TRBJ2-5; the match to TRBD2 covers 8 bases. Sample: naive CD4+ T cells from blood. DNA for the CDR3: TGCAGCGTTGAAGCGGGAGGGCCGGAGACCCAGTACTTC. Its translation is CSVEAGGPETQYF.